The TCR beta chain under discussion was sequenced for a study of patients and donors after allogeneic stem cell transplantation. This clonotype was observed a few times. TCRdb processed the RT-PCR reads anew with MiXCR; each CDR3 protein has one entry. The profile shows about 960,000 distinct CDR3 sequences, 15% to 20% of them singletons. Germline CDR1 is SGHRS and CDR2 is YFSETQ. CDR3 length: 15 residues. Trimming shortened V by 0 bases and J by 1 base, and 10 bases separated the two germline ends. The sequencing sample was made of blood, either unsorted or a sorted T cell fraction (not recorded which). The gene calls are TRBV5-1 and TRBJ1-1; no clear D. This receptor was obtained from a human donor who was either an allogeneic HSCT recipient or a stem cell or donor lymphocyte infusion donor (not recorded which). It is not recorded whose cells these are; they may come from a transplant donor. CDR3 DNA sequence: TGCGCCAGCAGCTTGGGATTTACAGCGAACACTGAAGCTTTCTTT. Its protein is CASSLGFTANTEAFF.